This entry concerns a single TCR beta chain. Its antigen is not identified. The junction does not match germline at one end; this may be a read error. The data derive from a study of blood T cells in healthy people across ages. Study-wide findings and caveats: The CMV status of each donor remained undetermined, and this could have confounded shifts in expanded clonotypes.

The CDR3 is 15 residues long. Germline values: CDR1 MNHEY, CDR2 SVGEGT. The second PCR ran about 6 to 12 cycles with a sample-barcoded 5' primer and J-beta primers. TCRdb redid the calling of the 5' RACE reads with MiXCR, one entry per CDR3 protein. The sample lists more than 1,400,000 distinct CDR3 sequences, approximately 40% seen once, with 7.9% in the top ten. This sequence originates from a young woman in good health. Sequencing was done on a sample of blood. V is TRBV6-2 or TRBV6-3 and J is TRBJ2-5; 9 bases map to TRBD2. The J call is doubtful: the DNA matches TRBJ2-7 better. DNA for the CDR3: TGTGCCAGCACCGCGGGGGGGAATCCCTCCGACGAGCAGTACTTC. It translates to CASTAGGNPSDEQYF.